The 13 T cell receptor beta chains below come from one sample, sequenced in a study of resident and recirculating memory T cells in vitiligo. TCRdb's copy holds only in-frame clones and misses some; the assay was immunoSEQ multiplex PCR. This sample carries around 40,000 clones, approximately 91% of them seen once, and the ten largest clones take 4.5%. The sample was blood. The receptors originated from a male donor with vitiligo.

The chain joins TRBV27 to TRBJ1-2; 7 nucleotides line up with TRBD1. J gave up 6 bases and V 6 bases, and 4 bases lay outside the gene matches. The CDR3 is made up of 12 amino acids. From germline, CDR1 is MNHEY and CDR2 SMNVEV (reference sequence). The CDR3 region has the DNA TGTGCCAGCAGGACAGGGCCCAATGGCTACACCTTC. This sequence encodes CASRTGPNGYTF.

V usage is TRBV2 and J usage is TRBJ1-1; D gene unclear. The CDR3 covers 15 residues. Germline V gene sequence: CDR1 SNHLY, CDR2 FYNNEI. V was shortened by 7 bases and J by 6 bases, with 21 bases between the two germline ends. In DNA, the CDR3 is TGTGCCAGCACCCCCTTGGGCCCATTCGTGGCTGAAGCTTTCTTT. Translating it yields CASTPLGPFVAEAFF.

This rearrangement joins TRBV30 to TRBJ1-3, with 7 bases matching TRBD1. The CDR3 runs to 16 residues. Germline assignment: CDR1 GTSNPN and CDR2 SVGIG (reference sequence). J lost 0 bases, V lost 1 base, and 6 bases had no gene match. The CDR3 loop reads CAWSAGTATSGNTIYF. Here the CDR3 DNA reads TGTGCCTGGAGTGCCGGGACAGCAACCTCTGGAAACACCATATATTTT.

V is TRBV4-1 and J is TRBJ2-2; 7 nucleotides agree with TRBD2. Germline V gives CDR1 MGHRA, CDR2 YSYEKL. J gave up 6 bases and V 3 bases, and 13 bases lay outside the gene matches. The CDR3 runs 17 residues. The CDR3 bases are TGCGCCAGCAGCCAGCGATTACAGCGGGATGGCGCCGGGGAGCTGTTTTTT. It codes for CASSQRLQRDGAGELFF.

The chain has TRBV7-2 and TRBJ2-7; TRBD2 agrees at 8 bases. V was clipped by 4 bases and J by 6 bases; unmatched bases: 5. Germline V gene lookup returns CDR1 SGHTA and CDR2 FQGNSA. CDR3 length equals 13 residues. CDR3 nucleotide sequence: TGTGCCAGCAGCTCCTGGACTAGCCGCGAGCAGTACTTC. Translation: CASSSWTSREQYF.

This chain links TRBV7-9 with TRBJ1-1; TRBD1 might be the D (6 bases). In germline, CDR1 is SEHNR, CDR2 FQNEAQ (reference sequence). CDR3 length: 15 residues. Trimming cost V 5 bases and J 1 base, with 14 bases left between them. The CDR3 is CASSDPQGKNTEAFF. DNA for the CDR3: TGTGCCAGCAGCGATCCTCAGGGGAAGAACACTGAAGCTTTCTTT.

This clone was seen only a few times. V is TRBV7-2 and J is TRBJ2-7; unclear D gene. V dropped 4 bases and J dropped 2 bases, with 15 bases sitting between them. The germline V gene has CDR1 SGHTA and CDR2 FQGNSA. This CDR3 is built from 15 residues. This chain's CDR3 is CASSSPGFLPYEQYF. CDR3 nucleotides: TGTGCCAGCAGCTCTCCCGGGTTCCTTCCCTACGAGCAGTACTTC.

The chain uses TRBV9 and TRBJ1-3, with 7 bases aligning to TRBD1. V was clipped by 3 bases and J by 4 bases; unmatched bases: 4. The CDR3 loop spans 14 amino acids. The germline gives CDR1 SGDLS, CDR2 YYNGEE. The CDR3 loop reads CASSAGQAGNTIYF. The CDR3 nucleotides read TGTGCCAGCAGCGCCGGACAGGCGGGAAACACCATATATTTT.

The chain couples TRBV28 to TRBJ1-4, with 9 bases identical to TRBD1. Germline lookup yields CDR1 MDHEN and CDR2 SYDVKM. J lost 1 base, V lost 5 bases, and 5 bases had no gene match. The CDR3 is made up of 16 amino acids. CDR3 amino acids: CASSLQGAVTNEKLFF. In DNA form, the CDR3 reads TGTGCCAGCAGTCTACAGGGGGCGGTAACTAATGAAAAACTGTTTTTT.

This clone occurred once. V usage is TRBV2 and J usage is TRBJ2-4, with D possibly being TRBD2 (6 bases). Trimming cost V 0 bases and J 8 bases, with 14 bases left between them. Germline V gives CDR1 SNHLY, CDR2 FYNNEI. The length of the CDR3 is 15 residues. CDR3 in amino acids: CASSEAGRGGYIQYF. CDR3 nucleotide sequence: TGTGCCAGCAGTGAAGCGGGAAGGGGAGGATACATTCAGTACTTC.

This rearrangement joins TRBV5-6 to TRBJ2-7, with 7 bases lining up with TRBD1. Germline trimming cut 6 bases from V and 0 bases from J; bases unmatched to any gene: 6. This CDR3 has 14 residues. Germline-derived CDR1 and CDR2 are SGHDT and YYEEEE. The CDR3 sequence: CASTRQGSSYEQYF. DNA for the CDR3: TGTGCCAGCACCCGACAGGGCAGCTCCTACGAGCAGTACTTC.

The V and J genes are TRBV19 and TRBJ2-1, with a weak D call TRBD2 (5 bases). The length of the CDR3 is 17 residues. Germline V gives CDR1 LNHDA, CDR2 SQIVND (reference sequence). Trimming cost V 2 bases and J 0 bases, with 14 bases left between them. The CDR3 DNA is TGTGCCAGTAGTATATACGGGGTTCCGAGCTCCTACAATGAGCAGTTCTTC. Translation: CASSIYGVPSSYNEQFF. Complete variable domain (other parts from reference TRBV19 and TRBJ2-1): DGGITQSPKYLFRKEGQNVTLSCEQNLNHDAMYWYRQDPGQGLRLIYYSQIVNDFQKGDIAEGYSVSREKKESFPLTVTSAQKNPTAFYLCASSIYGVPSSYNEQFFGPGTRLTVL.

The V gene is TRBV15, the J gene TRBJ1-1; tentative D call: TRBD1 (5 bases). The germline V gene encodes CDR1 LNHNV and CDR2 YYDKDF (reference sequence). CDR3 length: 16 residues. Trimming left V 9 bases short and J 2 bases short, with 22 bases between. CDR3 sequence: CATSPPARGGNTEAFF. The DNA for the CDR3 is TGTGCCACTTCCCCACCGGCCCGGGGGGGTAACACTGAAGCTTTCTTT.